This T cell receptor (beta chain) was obtained from a study of vaccination and CD4 T cells after COVID-19. Treatment here: approximately 11-day PBMC culture with coronavirus spike peptide pools or control peptides (ViraFEST assay). Between the trimmed V and J ends, which lost 4 bases and 6 bases, there was a span of 19 bases. Germline loops: CDR1 LNHDA, CDR2 SQIVND (reference sequence). This CDR3 has 17 residues. The Oncomine TCR Beta short-read assay was applied to DNA of cultured CD4+ T cells. Each CDR3 protein gets one entry after TCRdb re-called the PCR reads with MiXCR. The sample consists of fewer than 15,000 distinct CDR3 sequences, 74% of them appearing once. Details on this clonotype: Its specificity is not known.

The chain couples TRBV19 to TRBJ1-6; perhaps TRBD1 as D (6 bases). The sequences come from CD4+ T cells from blood, cultured in vitro, collected after SARS-CoV-2 vaccination. This TCR came from a human donor who received a COVID-19 vaccine. The CDR3 loop is CASSTPDSLKINSPLHF. The CDR3 nucleotides are TGTGCCAGTAGTACTCCGGACAGCCTTAAAATTAATTCACCCCTCCACTTT.